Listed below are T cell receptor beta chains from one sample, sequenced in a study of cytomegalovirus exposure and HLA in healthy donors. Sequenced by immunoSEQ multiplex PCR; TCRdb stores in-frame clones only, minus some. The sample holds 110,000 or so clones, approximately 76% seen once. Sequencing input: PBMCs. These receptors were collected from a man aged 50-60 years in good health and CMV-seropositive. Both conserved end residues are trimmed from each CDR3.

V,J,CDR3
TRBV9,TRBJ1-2,ASRGESGYT
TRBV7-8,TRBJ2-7,ASSQSLLTGGYEQY
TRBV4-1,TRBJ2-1,ASSHGGSTEQF
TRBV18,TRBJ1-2,ASSPPSGPIFYGYT
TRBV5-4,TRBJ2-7,ASSGPMYEQY
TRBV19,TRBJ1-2,ASSTQQGRGYGYT
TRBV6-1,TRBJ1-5,ASSESTGRRQPQH
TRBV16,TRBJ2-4,ASSSGGFQNIQY
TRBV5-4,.,ASSEGLAGDFYEQY
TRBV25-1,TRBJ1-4,ASSEPGQGDEKLF
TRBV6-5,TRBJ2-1,ASKRGPHNEQF
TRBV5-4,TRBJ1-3,ASSRGGRPSGNTIY
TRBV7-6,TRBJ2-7,ASSSGTGGPYEQY
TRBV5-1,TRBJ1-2,ASSPIGQGTYGYT
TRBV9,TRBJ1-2,ASSVVGAGYT
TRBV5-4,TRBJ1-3,ASSAAGNSGNTIY
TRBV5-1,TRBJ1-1,ASSKMTGNTEAF
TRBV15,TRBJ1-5,ATSRARNSNQPQH
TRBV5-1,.,ASSPGGSISYEQY
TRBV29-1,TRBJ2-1,SGSRDGGPDNEQL
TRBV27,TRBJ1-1,ASRLGQGRWNTEAF
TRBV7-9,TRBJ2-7,SSSPRTSGGYSYEQY
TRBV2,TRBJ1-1,ASSLGGSMNTEAF
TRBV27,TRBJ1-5,ASKGAGSNQPQH
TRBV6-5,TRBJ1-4,ASSPTGGREKLF
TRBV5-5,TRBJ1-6,ASSFRPGYNSPLH
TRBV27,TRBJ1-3,ASSSAGNTIY
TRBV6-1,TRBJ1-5,ASSHKNTNQPQH
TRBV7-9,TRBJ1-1,ASSLGGVPTEAF
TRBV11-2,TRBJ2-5,ASSFSSGQGGETQY
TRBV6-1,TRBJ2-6,ASSEGGSGANVLT
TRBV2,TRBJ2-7,ASSGGDRGSYEQY
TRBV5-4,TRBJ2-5,ASSSSGGAGETQY
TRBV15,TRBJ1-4,ATSRGGQGLLEKLF
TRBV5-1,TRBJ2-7,ASSLDGGSSSYEQY
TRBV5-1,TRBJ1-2,ASSLESVNYGYT
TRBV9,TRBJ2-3,ASSVASTDTQY
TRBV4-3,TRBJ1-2,ASSQDRVQIYGYT
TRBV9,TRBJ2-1,ASSLKRGAYNEQF
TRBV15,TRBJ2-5,ATSSGRGSGETQY
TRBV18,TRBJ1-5,ASSPTVGGSNQPQH
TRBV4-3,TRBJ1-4,ASSQDYGGAEKLF
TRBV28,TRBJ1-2,ASSTTGGYYGYT
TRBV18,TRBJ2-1,ASSPSTSGGGFSYNEQF
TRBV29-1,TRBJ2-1,SVARQGMNNEQF
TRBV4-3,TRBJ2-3,ASSLGGGFTDTQY
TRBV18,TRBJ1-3,ASTGALLSGNTIY
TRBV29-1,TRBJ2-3,SVRGSGTDTQY
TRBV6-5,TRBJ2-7,ASSYSNSATYEQY
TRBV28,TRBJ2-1,ASSTPSGLYNEQF
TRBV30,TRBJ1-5,AWSVEAQPDQPQH
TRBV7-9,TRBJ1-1,ASSLAREMSGTEAF
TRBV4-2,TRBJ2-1,ASSQDVGGGLVEQF
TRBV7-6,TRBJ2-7,ASSLAAGTYEQY